This TCR beta chain stems from a study of human T cells and chemical hapten exposure. Across the study: The study enrolled mostly female patients with alopecia areata, totalis or universalis.

The CDR3 sequence is 10 residues long. The V end lost 2 bases, the J end lost 4 bases, and 2 bases lay between the germline ends. CDR1 is DFQATT, CDR2 SNEGSKA, per germline (reference sequence). Individual cDNA molecules (in the library) carried attached unique molecular identifiers. The authors' processing: A typical sample had roughly 96,000 TCRs, with about 23,224 to 690,600 overall. MiXCR, run by TCRdb on the RACE reads, gives a single entry per CDR3 protein. The V and J calls, along with clone size, are taken from TCRdb and not from the paper's own processing. The sample contains more than 85,000 distinct CDR3 sequences, approximately 11% of which appear only once. The table lists this clonotype with many counts. Time point: patch test 2, 6 weeks after DPC sensitization. Treatment: therapeutic diphenylcyclopropenone sensitization with weekly scalp DPC. Non-pregnant alopecia patients aged 18 to 70, suitable for DPC therapy.

The chain links TRBV20-1 to TRBJ1-2, with D uncertain. Sequenced here: whole blood, sampled in connection with sensitization to the hapten diphenylcyclopropenone (DPC). The sequence derives from a man aged 40-49 years with alopecia areata. Some clones in this sample may be carry-over from other donors' samples. CDR3 coding DNA: TGCAGTGCTAGATCCTATGGCTACACCTTC. Its protein is CSARSYGYTF.